Each of the 21 T cell receptor beta chains below was sequenced from the same sample in a study of blood T cells in healthy people across ages. A second 7 to 11 cycle PCR used barcoded and J-beta primers. A single record per CDR3 protein comes from TCRdb applying MiXCR to the 5' RACE reads. This sample yields 1.5 million to 1.8 million distinct CDR3 sequences, of which 35% to 45% are seen a single time; around 4% belongs to the top ten. The sequencing input was blood. The source of these receptors is a young woman in good health.

As regards this clonotype: The junction shows a germline mismatch at one end, possibly a read error. The chain has TRBV6-5 and TRBJ1-1; no clear D. CDR1 MNHEY and CDR2 SVGAGI come from the germline V gene. The CDR3 runs to 13 residues. CDR3 bases: TGTGCCAGCAGTGGGGTGATGAACGCTGAAGCTTTCTTT. This translates into CASSGVMNAEAFF.

This clonotype was seen more than once but under ten times. CDR3 sequence reads: CASSHADRPLGYTF. The CDR3 nucleotides are TGTGCCAGCAGCCATGCCGACAGGCCTCTCGGCTACACCTTC. The chain has TRBV3-1 and TRBJ1-2; a weak D match, TRBD1 (6 bases). V was pared by 3 bases and J by 8 bases, with 16 bases between. The CDR3 is 14 amino acids. Germline CDR1 and CDR2: LGHDT and YNNKEL (reference sequence).

This clonotype was seen more than once but under ten times. The V gene is TRBV7-3, the J gene TRBJ1-2; TRBD1 matches 8 bases. V shed 2 bases, J shed 0 bases, and the junction held 8 bases outside the gene matches. The germline CDR1 and CDR2 sequences are SGHTA and FQGTGA. This CDR3 comprises 17 residues. This CDR3 is CASSLVTGQGPNYGYTF. The CDR3 DNA reads as TGTGCCAGCAGCTTAGTCACAGGACAGGGTCCTAACTATGGCTACACCTTC.

The chain couples TRBV3-1 to TRBJ2-1; D is possibly TRBD1 (6 bases). Trimming stripped 0 bases from V and 4 bases from J, with 16 bases between. The germline CDR1 and CDR2 sequences are LGHDT and YNNKEL (reference sequence). There are 17 residues in the CDR3. The CDR3: CASSQEVGTGRYNEQFF. The CDR3 coding sequence is TGTGCCAGCAGCCAAGAGGTGGGAACAGGGCGGTACAATGAGCAGTTCTTC.

The J gene is TRBJ2-7, the V gene TRBV3-1; 8 positions agree with TRBD2. CDR3 size: 16 residues. J was trimmed by 4 bases and V by 0 bases; bases with no gene match: 8. Germline CDR1 and CDR2: LGHDT and YNNKEL (reference sequence). CDR3 sequence reads: CASSQDSAGGGYEQYF. The CDR3 region has the DNA TGTGCCAGCAGCCAAGATAGCGCGGGAGGAGGGTACGAGCAGTACTTC.

The gene calls are TRBV7-2 and TRBJ2-1; possibly TRBD2 for D (6 bases). The CDR3 consists of 12 residues. Germline CDR1 reads SGHTA; CDR2 reads FQGNSA. V was cut by 5 bases and J by 11 bases, with 13 bases left in between. The CDR3: CASSLTRGKQFF. Written as DNA, the CDR3 is TGTGCCAGCAGCCTGACTAGGGGTAAGCAGTTCTTC.

The chain links TRBV30 to TRBJ2-1; D is uncertain. Trimming took 1 base from V and 3 from J, leaving 13 bases between them. In germline, CDR1 is GTSNPN, CDR2 SVGIG (reference sequence). The CDR3 extends over 15 amino acids. The CDR3 is CAWSADLRSYNEQFF. The CDR3, as DNA: TGTGCCTGGAGTGCTGACCTTCGGAGCTACAATGAGCAGTTCTTC.

The rearrangement links TRBV27 to TRBJ1-5, with D unclear. Between the trimmed V and J ends, which lost 6 bases and 4 bases, there was a span of 10 bases. From germline, CDR1 is MNHEY and CDR2 SMNVEV (reference sequence). This CDR3 region has 13 residues. The CDR3 region is CASRSWENQPQHF. The CDR3 DNA sequence: TGTGCCAGCAGATCATGGGAGAATCAGCCCCAGCATTTT.

Only one count was recorded for this clonotype. In DNA form, the CDR3 reads TGTGCCACCAGCAGAGCGACTAGCGGGAGCACAGATACGCAGTATTTT. Its translation: CATSRATSGSTDTQYF. The chain recombines TRBV15 with TRBJ2-3, with 10 bases aligning to TRBD2. The trim removed 1 base at V and 0 bases at J, leaving 1 base unmatched. Germline V CDR1 and CDR2: LNHNV, YYDKDF (reference sequence). This CDR3 spans 16 amino acids.

CDR3 in DNA: TGTGCCAGCTCTTCCGGGGCTAGCACTTACGAGCAGTACTTC. As protein: CASSSGASTYEQYF. The chain recombines TRBV18 with TRBJ2-7, with D perhaps matching TRBD1 or TRBD2 (5 bases each). Germline-derived CDR1 and CDR2 are KGHSH and LQKENI. The CDR3 consists of 14 residues. V was cut by 6 bases and J by 4 bases, with 16 bases left in between.

The gene calls are TRBV2 and TRBJ1-1; 7 bases map to TRBD1. This CDR3 spans 16 amino acids. Per germline, CDR1 SNHLY and CDR2 FYNNEI. V shed 3 bases, J shed 2 bases, and the junction held 9 bases outside the gene matches. The CDR3 loop is CASSDSRYRGNTEAFF. In nucleotides, the CDR3 is TGTGCCAGCAGTGATAGCCGATACAGGGGAAACACTGAAGCTTTCTTT.

The gene calls are TRBV19 and TRBJ1-1; D is perhaps TRBD1 (5 bases). Germline loops: CDR1 LNHDA, CDR2 SQIVND (reference sequence). V gave up 5 bases and J gave up 0 bases, with 16 bases separating them. The length of the CDR3 is 16 residues. The CDR3 sequence: CASSSPQGTVNTEAFF. The CDR3 coding sequence is TGTGCCAGTAGTTCTCCACAAGGGACGGTGAACACTGAAGCTTTCTTT.

The chain has TRBV20-1 and TRBJ2-3; D unresolved. Trimming cost V 2 bases and J 4 bases, with 13 bases left between them. Germline V gene lookup returns CDR1 DFQATT and CDR2 SNEGSKA (reference sequence). The CDR3 has 14 residues. In nucleotides, the CDR3 is TGCAGTGCTAGAAGGACCCAGGTTGCAGATACGCAGTATTTT. It specifies CSARRTQVADTQYF.

This clonotype was found many times. The chain employs TRBV30 and TRBJ2-5, with D perhaps assigned TRBD1 or TRBD2 (5 bases each). This CDR3 is 15 amino acids long. Trimming left V 2 bases short and J 5 bases short, with 18 bases between. CDR1 GTSNPN and CDR2 SVGIG come from the germline V gene (reference sequence). In DNA, the CDR3 is TGTGCCTGGAGTTCCACCGGGACGCGAGGCGAGACCCAGTACTTC. Amino acids: CAWSSTGTRGETQYF.

The V call is TRBV18, the J call TRBJ1-2; weak D call: TRBD1 (5 bases). Trimming pared 3 bases from V and 4 bases from J, leaving 15 bases between. The CDR3 sequence is 15 residues long. CDR1 and CDR2 (germline): KGHSH, LQKENI. The CDR3 DNA reads as TGTGCCAGCTCACCTTCCGCGACAGCCCCCTATGGCTACACCTTC. Protein product: CASSPSATAPYGYTF.

In its sample, this clonotype was seen a few times. The chain is built from TRBV25-1 and TRBJ2-6; possibly TRBD2 for D (5 bases). This CDR3 has 16 residues. Germline lookup yields CDR1 MGHDK and CDR2 SYGVNS. Trimming took 2 bases from V and 3 from J, leaving 11 bases between them. The CDR3 DNA follows: TGTGCCAGCAGTGAAGGGAGTGACGATGGGGCCAACGTCCTGACTTTC. It encodes CASSEGSDDGANVLTF.

The CDR3 sequence is CASSMGLAGGLYNEQFF. In nucleotides, the CDR3 is TGCGCCAGCAGCATGGGACTAGCGGGAGGACTCTACAATGAGCAGTTCTTC. This chain uses TRBV4-3 with TRBJ2-1; 15 nucleotides line up with TRBD2. The CDR3 is 17 residues long. Germline V gene sequence: CDR1 LGHNA, CDR2 YSLEER. Trimming took 5 bases from V and 3 from J; bases not matched to a gene: 5.

J is TRBJ2-2 and V is TRBV15; D not resolved. Germline V CDR1 and CDR2: LNHNV, YYDKDF (reference sequence). V was cut by 1 base and J by 4 bases, with 10 bases left in between. The CDR3 has 15 amino acids. The CDR3 DNA follows: TGTGCCACCAGCAGAGTGCCAAGACGCACCGGGGAGCTGTTTTTT. Its translation: CATSRVPRRTGELFF.

The rearrangement joins TRBV4-3 to TRBJ2-1; D is undetermined. CDR3 length: 13 amino acids. Germline-derived CDR1 and CDR2 are LGHNA and YSLEER. V lost 1 base and J lost 9, with 10 bases in between. CDR3 sequence reads: CASSQGIAREQFF. The CDR3 nucleotides are TGCGCCAGCAGCCAAGGGATAGCCCGTGAGCAGTTCTTC.

This chain links TRBV11-2 with TRBJ2-1; D is perhaps TRBD2 (6 bases). V lost 7 bases to trimming and J lost 10 bases, with 11 bases between them. The germline V gene encodes CDR1 SGHAT and CDR2 FQNNGV. The CDR3 length is 11 residues. CDR3 protein: CASTHGGEQFF. The CDR3 bases are TGTGCCAGCACCCATGGGGGGGAGCAGTTCTTC.

This clonotype showed up just once. V and J are TRBV28 and TRBJ2-1; D call uncertain. This CDR3 comprises 12 residues. Germline V gene lookup returns CDR1 MDHEN and CDR2 SYDVKM. V was clipped by 5 bases and J by 12 bases, with 14 bases between them. The CDR3 sequence: CASSAPGESQFF. CDR3 coding DNA: TGTGCCAGCAGTGCCCCTGGGGAATCGCAGTTCTTC.